One and the same sample provided the 27 T cell receptor beta chains below, sequenced in a study of T cell responses to AZD1222 COVID-19 vaccine. Sequenced by immunoSEQ multiplex PCR; TCRdb stores in-frame clones only, minus some. The sample has 85,000 to 90,000 clones; over 75% are singletons. The input for sequencing was peripheral blood, taken on day 0 of AZD1222 vaccination. These TCRs come from an adult in good health.

This sequence joins TRBV9 and TRBJ2-2, with no clear D. Germline V gives CDR1 SGDLS, CDR2 YYNGEE. V lost 4 bases, J lost 2 bases, and 12 bases lay in between. The CDR3 is 15 residues long. CDR3 sequence (DNA): TGTGCCAGCAGCTCCCAAGGGCCTAACACCGGGGAGCTGTTTTTT. It encodes CASSSQGPNTGELFF. Based on the CDR3 plus reference TRBV9 and TRBJ2-2, the full variable domain is DSGVTQTPKHLITATGQRVTLRCSPRSGDLSVYWYQQSLDQGLQFLIQYYNGEERAKGNILERFSAQQFPDLHSELNLSSLELGDSALYFCASSSQGPNTGELFFGEGSRLTVL.

The chain carries TRBV19 and TRBJ1-2; D gene uncertain. Deletions cut 5 bases from V and 3 bases from J, with 19 bases between. There are 16 residues in the CDR3. Per germline, CDR1 LNHDA and CDR2 SQIVND (reference sequence). DNA of the CDR3: TGTGCCAGTAGTCGGCCCGGGAGGGCTCTGGACTATGGCTACACCTTC. Its protein is CASSRPGRALDYGYTF. Together with reference TRBV19 and TRBJ1-2, the CDR3 gives the full variable domain: DGGITQSPKYLFRKEGQNVTLSCEQNLNHDAMYWYRQDPGQGLRLIYYSQIVNDFQKGDIAEGYSVSREKKESFPLTVTSAQKNPTAFYLCASSRPGRALDYGYTFGSGTRLTVV.

The chain joins TRBV28 to TRBJ2-2; TRBD2 agrees at 12 bases. Germline trimming cut 6 bases from V and 4 bases from J; bases unmatched to any gene: 15. The CDR3 has 19 amino acids. Germline V gene lookup returns CDR1 MDHEN and CDR2 SYDVKM. The CDR3 spells CASSLTGRLAGGITGELFF. Written as DNA, the CDR3 is TGTGCCAGCAGCCTGACAGGGCGTCTAGCGGGAGGGATCACCGGGGAGCTGTTTTTT.

This sequence joins TRBV2 and TRBJ2-1, with 9 nucleotides matching TRBD2. This CDR3 is built from 15 residues. The J segment lost 4 bases and the V segment lost 4 bases, leaving 5 bases of the junction unmatched. The germline CDR1 and CDR2 sequences are SNHLY and FYNNEI. The CDR3 is CASSVGLAEYNEQFF. The DNA for the CDR3 is TGTGCCAGCAGTGTGGGACTAGCCGAATACAATGAGCAGTTCTTC.

V gene TRBV30 combines with J gene TRBJ2-6; no definite D call. This CDR3 comprises 13 residues. Germline lookup yields CDR1 GTSNPN and CDR2 SVGIG (reference sequence). Between the trimmed V and J ends, which lost 3 bases and 1 base, there was a span of 4 bases. The CDR3 DNA sequence: TGTGCCTGGAGAGGTTCTGGGGCCAACGTCCTGACTTTC. It codes for CAWRGSGANVLTF.

The chain recombines TRBV28 with TRBJ1-1; D gene uncertain. This CDR3 is 13 amino acids long. CDR1 is MDHEN and CDR2 is SYDVKM in the germline V gene. Trimming removed 4 bases at V and 1 base at J, with 7 bases between. CDR3 sequence: CASSSPGNTEAFF. For the CDR3, the DNA is TGTGCCAGCAGTTCCCCCGGGAACACTGAAGCTTTCTTT.

The chain has TRBV5-6 and TRBJ2-5, with D hard to call. Germline CDR1 and CDR2: SGHDT and YYEEEE. CDR3 size: 14 residues. V gave up 1 base and J gave up 3 bases, with 10 bases separating them. CDR3 sequence reads: CASSLYTAEETQYF. The CDR3 DNA follows: TGTGCCAGCAGCTTGTATACCGCGGAAGAGACCCAGTACTTC.

This chain uses TRBV6-6 with TRBJ2-3; D might be TRBD1 or TRBD2, each matching 5 bases. CDR3 size: 16 residues. Germline V CDR1 and CDR2: MNHNY, SVGAGI (reference sequence). The V end was cut by 2 bases, the J end by 2 bases, with 14 bases between. CDR3 sequence (DNA): TGTGCCAGCAGTTACGGGGGTCTTGTGTCCACAGATACGCAGTATTTT. Its protein is CASSYGGLVSTDTQYF.

The CDR3 DNA is TGTGCCAGCAGCATGACAGGGTTCTATGGCTACACCTTC. This translates into CASSMTGFYGYTF. The gene calls are TRBV5-5 and TRBJ1-2; 7 positions match TRBD1. Germline V gene lookup returns CDR1 SGHKS and CDR2 YYEKEE (reference sequence). With 4 bases clipped from V and 4 bases from J, the junction kept 4 bases outside the gene matches. The CDR3 is made up of 13 amino acids.

The CDR3 sequence: CASSETSGSYEQYF. The CDR3 DNA sequence: TGTGCCAGCAGCGAGACTAGCGGGAGTTACGAGCAGTACTTC. The chain carries TRBV9 and TRBJ2-7; the match to TRBD2 covers 12 bases. The CDR3 is made up of 14 amino acids. Unmatched junction bases numbered 2, after V lost 3 bases and J lost 4 bases. Per germline, CDR1 SGDLS and CDR2 YYNGEE.

V gene TRBV7-9 combines with J gene TRBJ2-5; 7 bases are a match to TRBD1. The CDR3 spans 15 residues. The V segment lost 4 bases and the J segment 2 bases; nucleotides outside the gene matches: 7. CDR1 is SEHNR, CDR2 FQNEAQ, per germline (reference sequence). The CDR3 here is CASSYTGTDQETQYF. Written as DNA, the CDR3 is TGTGCCAGCAGCTACACCGGGACAGATCAAGAGACCCAGTACTTC. Using reference TRBV7-9 and TRBJ2-5 for the parts outside the CDR3, the full variable domain is DTGVSQNPRHKITKRGQNVTFRCDPISEHNRLYWYRQTLGQGPEFLTYFQNEAQLEKSRLLSDRFSAERPKGSFSTLEIQRTEQGDSAMYLCASSYTGTDQETQYFGPGTRLLVL.

This rearrangement joins TRBV4-3 to TRBJ1-2; 8 nucleotides line up with TRBD1. Unmatched junction bases numbered 17, after V lost 0 bases and J lost 5 bases. Germline loops: CDR1 LGHNA, CDR2 YSLEER. CDR3 length: 19 amino acids. CDR3: CASSQDLGQGPPPSYGYTF. As DNA, the CDR3 is TGCGCCAGCAGCCAAGATCTTGGACAGGGCCCTCCACCTTCTTATGGCTACACCTTC.

The chain couples TRBV28 to TRBJ2-7; 12 bases match TRBD2. The CDR3 sequence is 17 residues long. Germline values: CDR1 MDHEN, CDR2 SYDVKM. V was clipped by 6 bases and J by 6 bases; unmatched bases: 15. CDR3 sequence (DNA): TGTGCCAGCAGCAGGACTAGCGGGAATGTTTTTTACGGCGAGCAGTACTTC. The encoded protein is CASSRTSGNVFYGEQYF.

The CDR3 nucleotides are TGTGCCAGCAGTTTATTCAGGGAGAATCAGCCCCAGCATTTT. Translating gives CASSLFRENQPQHF. V and J are TRBV28 and TRBJ1-5; D is possibly TRBD1 (5 bases). Germline values: CDR1 MDHEN, CDR2 SYDVKM. V was cut by 1 base and J by 4 bases, with 8 bases left in between. This CDR3 has 14 amino acids. Filled out from reference TRBV28 and TRBJ1-5, the complete variable domain reads DVKVTQSSRYLVKRTGEKVFLECVQDMDHENMFWYRQDPGLGLRLIYFSYDVKMKEKGDIPEGYSVSREKKERFSLILESASTNQTSMYLCASSLFRENQPQHFGDGTRLSIL.

V gene TRBV5-4 combines with J gene TRBJ2-5; TRBD1 agrees at 8 bases. The CDR3 length is 15 residues. J lost 9 bases, V lost 3 bases, and 13 bases had no gene match. CDR1 is SGHNT and CDR2 is YYREEE in the germline V gene (reference sequence). CDR3 residues: CASSWGQVGPGSQYF. The CDR3, as DNA: TGTGCCAGCAGCTGGGGACAGGTGGGACCAGGGTCCCAGTACTTC.

V and J are TRBV12-2 and TRBJ1-4; TRBD1 was called by the table and not checked on the DNA. TRBV12-2 is a recognized pseudogene. CDR3 length: 19 amino acids. The CDR3 DNA reads as TGTGCAAGTCGCTCTTTTTCCACTAGAGGACAGGATTATTACGAAAAACTGTTTTTT. Amino acid sequence: CASRSFSTRGQDYYEKLFF.

This chain links TRBV5-1 with TRBJ1-2; possibly TRBD1 for D (6 bases). Per the germline V gene, CDR1 is SGHRS and CDR2 is YFSETQ. The V end was cut by 6 bases, the J end by 3 bases, with 15 bases between. CDR3 length: 14 residues. The CDR3 here is CASNDPGHHYGYTF. The CDR3 DNA is TGCGCCAGCAACGACCCGGGACACCACTATGGCTACACCTTC.

This chain uses TRBV7-2 with TRBJ2-3; no clear D gene. CDR1 and CDR2 (germline): SGHTA, FQGNSA. Between the trimmed V and J ends, which lost 6 bases and 6 bases, there was a span of 13 bases. This CDR3 spans 13 amino acids. The CDR3 DNA follows: TGTGCCAGCAGGCAAGGGTCAACGGATACGCAGTATTTT. Translation: CASRQGSTDTQYF.

The chain recombines TRBV27 with TRBJ1-1; 9 bases match TRBD1. Germline V gene data show CDR1 as MNHEY and CDR2 as SMNVEV (reference sequence). CDR3 length: 15 amino acids. The V segment lost 7 bases and the J segment 6 bases; nucleotides outside the gene matches: 12. CDR3 sequence: CASKPAGQGIPEAFF. The CDR3 coding sequence is TGTGCCAGCAAACCGGCAGGACAGGGGATCCCTGAAGCTTTCTTT.

This chain joins TRBV5-5 and TRBJ1-5; no definite D call. Germline-derived CDR1 and CDR2 are SGHKS and YYEKEE (reference sequence). The CDR3 runs 15 residues. V lost 3 bases, J lost 7 bases, and 17 bases lay in between. The CDR3 DNA follows: TGTGCCAGCAGCTCCGGGAGCGGCTCGGGGCAGCCCCAGCATTTT. Its translation: CASSSGSGSGQPQHF.

J is TRBJ1-1 and V is TRBV27; the D gene is possibly TRBD1 (6 bases). The CDR3 consists of 14 residues. Germline V CDR1 and CDR2: MNHEY, SMNVEV (reference sequence). V was shortened by 7 bases and J by 1 base, with 13 bases between the two germline ends. CDR3 coding DNA: TGTGCCAGCATCGCCTCCAGGGGGAACACTGAAGCTTTCTTT. The encoded protein is CASIASRGNTEAFF.

The V call is TRBV5-6, the J call TRBJ1-2; maybe TRBD1 (5 bases). Per the germline V gene, CDR1 is SGHDT and CDR2 is YYEEEE. Trimming cost V 4 bases and J 8 bases, with 9 bases left between them. The CDR3 contains 11 residues. This chain's CDR3 is CASSRGGGYTF. The CDR3 nucleotides are TGTGCCAGCAGCCGGGGGGGAGGCTACACCTTC. Full variable domain (missing parts from reference TRBV5-6 and TRBJ1-2): DAGVTQSPTHLIKTRGQQVTLRCSPKSGHDTVSWYQQALGQGPQFIFQYYEEEERQRGNFPDRFSGHQFPNYSSELNVNALLLGDSALYLCASSRGGGYTFGSGTRLTVV.

The chain employs TRBV27 and TRBJ1-5; 8 bases align to TRBD1. Losses at the gene ends were 5 bases for V and 6 bases for J; bases not matched to a gene: 9. Germline lookup yields CDR1 MNHEY and CDR2 SMNVEV (reference sequence). This CDR3 has 15 residues. CDR3 in amino acids: CASSPGQGATQPQHF. CDR3 nucleotide sequence: TGTGCCAGCAGTCCCGGGCAGGGGGCTACTCAGCCCCAGCATTTT.

The chain links TRBV2 to TRBJ2-7; 7 nucleotides align to TRBD1. CDR3 length: 14 residues. The germline V gene encodes CDR1 SNHLY and CDR2 FYNNEI. V was pared by 4 bases and J by 2 bases, with 5 bases of the junction left unmatched. The CDR3, as DNA: TGTGCCAGCAGTGTAAGACAGGGAGCCTACGAGCAGTACTTC. Its translation: CASSVRQGAYEQYF.

The chain links TRBV5-6 to TRBJ2-2, with 9 bases identical to TRBD1. This CDR3 region has 16 residues. The germline V gene encodes CDR1 SGHDT and CDR2 YYEEEE. Trimming took 3 bases from V and 4 from J; bases not matched to a gene: 7. CDR3 sequence: CASSWNRGPVTGELFF. The DNA of the CDR3 is TGTGCCAGCAGCTGGAACAGGGGGCCGGTCACCGGGGAGCTGTTTTTT.

The CDR3 sequence is CASSSTGTGRETQYF. CDR3 sequence (DNA): TGCGCCAGCAGCTCGACCGGGACAGGACGGGAGACCCAGTACTTC. The rearrangement uses TRBV5-1 and TRBJ2-5; 8 nucleotides line up with TRBD1. V lost 3 bases to trimming and J lost 5 bases; unmatched junction nucleotides: 9. The length of the CDR3 is 15 residues. Germline V lookup: CDR1 SGHRS, CDR2 YFSETQ. The full variable domain, completed using reference TRBV5-1 and TRBJ2-5, is KAGVTQTPRYLIKTRGQQVTLSCSPISGHRSVSWYQQTPGQGLQFLFEYFSETQRNKGNFPGRFSGRQFSNSRSEMNVSTLELGDSALYLCASSSTGTGRETQYFGPGTRLLVL.

The chain employs TRBV25-1 and TRBJ2-2; TRBD1 matches at 8 bases. Per germline, CDR1 MGHDK and CDR2 SYGVNS. Trimming at V came to 4 bases and at J to 5 bases, leaving 3 bases not matched to a gene. The CDR3 loop spans 14 amino acids. The CDR3 region is CASSGWTGTGELFF. The CDR3 nucleotides read TGTGCCAGCAGTGGATGGACAGGGACCGGGGAGCTGTTTTTT.